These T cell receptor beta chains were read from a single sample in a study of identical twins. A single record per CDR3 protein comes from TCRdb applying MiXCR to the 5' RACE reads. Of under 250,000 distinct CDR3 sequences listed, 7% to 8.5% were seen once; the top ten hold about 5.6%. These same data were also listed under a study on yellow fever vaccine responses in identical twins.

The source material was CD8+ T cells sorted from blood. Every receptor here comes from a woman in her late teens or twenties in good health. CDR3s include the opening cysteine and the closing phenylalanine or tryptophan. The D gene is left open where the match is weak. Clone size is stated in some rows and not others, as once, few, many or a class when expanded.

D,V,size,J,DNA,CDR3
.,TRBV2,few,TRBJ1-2,TGTGCCACTTCCTCGGGGGGTGGCTACACCTTC,CATSSGGGYTF
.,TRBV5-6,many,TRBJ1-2,TGTGCCAGCAGCTTGGGGAAATCCCCTTATGGCTACACCTTC,CASSLGKSPYGYTF
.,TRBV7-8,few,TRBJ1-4,TGTGCCAGCAGCGCCTACAGAGCGGCTGAAAAACTGTTTTTT,CASSAYRAAEKLFF
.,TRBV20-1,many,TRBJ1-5,TGCAGTCAGTGGGACGGTGATGATCAGCCCCAGCATTTT,CSQWDGDDQPQHF
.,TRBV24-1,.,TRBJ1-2,TGTGCCACCAGTGAGGGGACGGTCGGCTATGGCTACACCTTC,CATSEGTVGYGYTF
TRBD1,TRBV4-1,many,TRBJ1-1,TGCGCCAGCAGCCAAGACACCGGGACAGAATATTCTGAAGCTTTCTTT,CASSQDTGTEYSEAFF
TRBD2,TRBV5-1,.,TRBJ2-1,TGCGCCAGCTCGCGGGAGGGCAGATACAATGAGCAGTTCTTC,CASSREGRYNEQFF
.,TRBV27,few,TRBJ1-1,TGTGCCAGCAGTCCCGATTTTGGGGGCACTGAAGCTTTCTTT,CASSPDFGGTEAFF
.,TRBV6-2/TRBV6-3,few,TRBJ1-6,TGTGCCAGCAGTAGAGACCCCTGGACACCCCTCCACTTT,CASSRDPWTPLHF
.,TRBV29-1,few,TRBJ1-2,TGCAGCGTTGAAGGGGAAGGGGGAAGCTCTGGCTACACCTTC,CSVEGEGGSSGYTF
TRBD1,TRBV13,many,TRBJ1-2,TGTGCCAGCAGCTCCGGGACAGGGGGTCACTATGGCTACACCTTC,CASSSGTGGHYGYTF
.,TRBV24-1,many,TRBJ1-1,TGTGCCACCAGTGGGAGAAGAGGCACTGAAGCTTTCTTT,CATSGRRGTEAFF
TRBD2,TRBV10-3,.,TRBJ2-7,TGTGCCATCAGTGAGATTTTGGCTAGCGGGAGATCGTCCTACGAGCAGTACTTC,CAISEILASGRSSYEQYF
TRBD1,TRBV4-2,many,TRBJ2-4,TGTGCCAGCAGCCAAGGGGGGACAGGGATGGCCAAAAACATTCAGTACTTC,CASSQGGTGMAKNIQYF
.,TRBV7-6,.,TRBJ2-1,TGTGCCAGCAGCAACGAGATCGGCCAGAGTAATAGCCGTGAGCAGTTCTTC,CASSNEIGQSNSREQFF
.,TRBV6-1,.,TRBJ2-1,TGTGCCAGCACCAAGGGGCTAGGGTCGGTCAATGAGCAGTTCTTC,CASTKGLGSVNEQFF
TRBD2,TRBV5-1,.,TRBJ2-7,TGCGCCAGCAGCTTTAGGACTAGCGGGATCTACGAGCAGTACTTC,CASSFRTSGIYEQYF
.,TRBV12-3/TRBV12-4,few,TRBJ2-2,TGTGCCAGCACCCTCGCCGGGGAGCTGTTTTTT,CASTLAGELFF
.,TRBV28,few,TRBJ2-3,TGTGCCAGCAGTTGGGAGGATACGCAGTATTTT,CASSWEDTQYF
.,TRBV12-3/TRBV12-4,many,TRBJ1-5,TGTGCCAGCAGTTTATTCGTGGGTTCTAGCAATCAGCCCCAGCATTTT,CASSLFVGSSNQPQHF
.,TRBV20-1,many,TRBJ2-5,TGCAGTGCTAGAGAGGGAGAGACCCAGTACTTC,CSAREGETQYF
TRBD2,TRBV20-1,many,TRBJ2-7,TGCAGTGCTAGACCGACTAGCGTCTACGAGCAGTACTTC,CSARPTSVYEQYF
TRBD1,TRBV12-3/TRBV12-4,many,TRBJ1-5,TGTGCCAGCGGACAGGGGGCTCATCAGCCCCAGCATTTT,CASGQGAHQPQHF
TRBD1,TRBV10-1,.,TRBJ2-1,TGCGCCAGCTCGGGACAGGGTCTGGAGCAGTTCTTC,CASSGQGLEQFF
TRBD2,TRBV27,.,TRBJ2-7,TGTGCCAGCAGTTTCGCGGGGGGTGGCAGGTACGAGCAGTACTTC,CASSFAGGGRYEQYF
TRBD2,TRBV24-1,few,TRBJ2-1,TGTGCCACCAGTGATAACCTAGCGGGGCCCTCCTACAATGAGCAGTTCTTC,CATSDNLAGPSYNEQFF
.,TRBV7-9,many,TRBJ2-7,TGTGCCAGCAGCTTAGGGGGAGGTCAGTCCTACGAGCAGTACTTC,CASSLGGGQSYEQYF
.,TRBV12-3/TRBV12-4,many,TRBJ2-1,TGTGCCAGCGGCTTTGAGCAGTTCTTC,CASGFEQFF
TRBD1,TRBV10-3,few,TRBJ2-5,TGTGCCATCAGTGTAGGACAGGGGGTGGCCCAAGAGACCCAGTACTTC,CAISVGQGVAQETQYF